Presented here are 30 T cell receptor beta chains from one specimen sequenced in a study of T cells in Graves' hyperthyroidism and ophthalmopathy. Authors of the study amplified TCR beta CDR3 regions from RNA transcripts. HTBI primers drove first-round RT-PCR of the TCR CDR3. A single record per CDR3 protein comes from TCRdb applying MiXCR to the multiplex PCR reads. This sample has about 600,000 distinct CDR3 sequences, with 14% found just once. Sequences were obtained from blood. Every receptor here comes from a woman between 18 and 30 years old with Graves' ophthalmopathy.

The rearrangement joins TRBV19 to TRBJ2-7; 11 positions agree with TRBD1. The V segment lost 10 bases and the J segment 3 bases; nucleotides outside the gene matches: 8. CDR3 length equals 14 residues. The germline V gene encodes CDR1 LNHDA and CDR2 SQIVND (reference sequence). The CDR3, as DNA: TGTGCCACTTCCCCCGGGACAGGGGGCTACGAGCAGTACTTC. Amino acid sequence: CATSPGTGGYEQYF.

This clonotype was found many times. The chain carries TRBV28 and TRBJ1-4; 9 nucleotides line up with TRBD1. This CDR3 spans 14 amino acids. V lost 5 bases, J lost 7 bases, and 5 bases stayed unmatched. The V gene's germline CDR1 is MDHEN and CDR2 SYDVKM. The CDR3 DNA reads TGTGCCAGCAGTAACAGGGGGCTTGGTGAAAAACTGTTTTTT. The encoded protein is CASSNRGLGEKLFF.

In its sample, this clonotype was seen many times. The chain uses TRBV12-3 or TRBV12-4 and TRBJ2-1; possibly TRBD2 for D (6 bases). The CDR3 totals 13 residues. The ends were cut back, 5 bases at V and 6 bases at J, with 11 bases in the middle. In nucleotides, the CDR3 is TGTGCCAGCAGTCCCCGGGACTTCAATGAGCAGTTCTTC. Translation gives CASSPRDFNEQFF.

This clonotype has ten or more counts. The chain uses TRBV28 and TRBJ2-5, with 12 bases fitting TRBD1. This CDR3 region has 18 residues. The ends lost 4 bases at V and 4 bases at J; junction bases unmatched: 13. Germline lookup yields CDR1 MDHEN and CDR2 SYDVKM. CDR3 nucleotides: TGTGCCAGCAGTTCCCGTGGTTTGGGACAGGGGGCGCGAGAGACCCAGTACTTC. Residues: CASSSRGLGQGARETQYF. Full variable domain (missing parts from reference TRBV28 and TRBJ2-5): DVKVTQSSRYLVKRTGEKVFLECVQDMDHENMFWYRQDPGLGLRLIYFSYDVKMKEKGDIPEGYSVSREKKERFSLILESASTNQTSMYLCASSSRGLGQGARETQYFGPGTRLLVL.

This clonotype was seen repeatedly, ten times or more. The chain has TRBV7-2 and TRBJ2-7; 7 bases align to TRBD2. V shed 5 bases, J shed 6 bases, and the junction held 10 bases outside the gene matches. CDR1 and CDR2 from the germline V gene are SGHTA and FQGNSA. The CDR3 runs 14 residues. CDR3 sequence: CASSNGLVDVEQYF. In DNA form, the CDR3 reads TGTGCCAGCAGCAATGGACTAGTAGATGTCGAGCAGTACTTC.

This chain connects TRBV3-1 to TRBJ2-7; no clear D. Looked up from germline, CDR1 is LGHDT and CDR2 is YNNKEL (reference sequence). This CDR3 spans 13 amino acids. Trimming pared 4 bases from V and 5 bases from J, leaving 12 bases between. CDR3 in amino acids: CASSRDLNNEQYF. CDR3 nucleotides: TGTGCCAGCAGCCGCGATTTAAACAACGAGCAGTACTTC.

This clonotype has a count of ten or more. This chain uses TRBV24-1 with TRBJ2-1; the match to TRBD2 covers 7 bases. The CDR3 length is 18 residues. The germline V gene encodes CDR1 KGHDR and CDR2 SFDVKD. V lost 4 bases to trimming and J lost 1 base; unmatched junction nucleotides: 12. The CDR3 reads CATSESGARPSSYNEQFF. Written as DNA, the CDR3 is TGTGCCACCAGTGAAAGCGGGGCGCGCCCCAGTTCCTACAATGAGCAGTTCTTC.

At least ten counts were recorded for this clonotype. The chain carries TRBV12-3 or TRBV12-4 and TRBJ1-1; D is possibly TRBD1 (6 bases). The V end was cut by 3 bases, the J end by 4 bases, with 9 bases between. CDR3 length: 13 amino acids. The CDR3 DNA follows: TGTGCCAGCAGTTTGGGACAAACCACTGAAGCTTTCTTT. This sequence encodes CASSLGQTTEAFF.

V is TRBV24-1 and J is TRBJ2-6, with D perhaps matching TRBD1 or TRBD2 (6 bases each). Trimming took 4 bases from V and 0 from J, leaving 12 bases between them. CDR1 KGHDR and CDR2 SFDVKD come from the germline V gene. This CDR3 comprises 17 residues. In DNA, the CDR3 is TGTGCCACCAGTGAGACGCGGGACATCTCTGGGGCCAACGTCCTGACTTTC. Protein: CATSETRDISGANVLTF.

This clonotype was observed at least ten times. The gene calls are TRBV3-1 and TRBJ2-3, with D possibly TRBD2 on 5 matching bases. Germline CDR1 is LGHDT and CDR2 is YNNKEL (reference sequence). The CDR3 loop spans 14 amino acids. The V and J ends lost 0 bases and 4 bases respectively, with 8 bases between them. The CDR3: CASSQDQAADTQYF. CDR3 coding DNA: TGTGCCAGCAGCCAAGATCAAGCGGCAGATACGCAGTATTTT.

This clonotype was observed many times. The chain combines TRBV19 with TRBJ1-1; D is unresolved. There are 15 residues in the CDR3. CDR1 and CDR2 from the germline V gene are LNHDA and SQIVND (reference sequence). V lost 3 bases, J lost 0 bases, and 11 bases lay in between. Here the CDR3 reads CASSIAGGLNTEAFF. The CDR3, as DNA: TGTGCCAGTAGTATCGCGGGTGGTTTGAACACTGAAGCTTTCTTT. Together with reference TRBV19 and TRBJ1-1, the CDR3 gives the full variable domain: DGGITQSPKYLFRKEGQNVTLSCEQNLNHDAMYWYRQDPGQGLRLIYYSQIVNDFQKGDIAEGYSVSREKKESFPLTVTSAQKNPTAFYLCASSIAGGLNTEAFFGQGTRLTVV.

The V gene is TRBV6-1, the J gene TRBJ2-2; maybe TRBD2 (6 bases). Germline V gene data show CDR1 as MNHNS and CDR2 as SASEGT. Trimming removed 7 bases at V and 5 bases at J, with 14 bases between. This CDR3 comprises 14 residues. CDR3 in amino acids: CASKGLASTGELFF. CDR3 in DNA: TGTGCCAGCAAGGGGCTAGCGTCAACCGGGGAGCTGTTTTTT.

The chain has TRBV7-8 and TRBJ2-5, with 8 bases aligning to TRBD1. Trimming at V came to 4 bases and at J to 5 bases, leaving 6 bases not matched to a gene. Germline CDR1 and CDR2: SGHVS and FQNEAQ. The length of the CDR3 is 14 residues. CDR3 protein: CASSSRTGMETQYF. As DNA, the CDR3 is TGTGCCAGCAGCTCAAGGACAGGGATGGAGACCCAGTACTTC.

The table lists this clonotype with many counts. This sequence joins TRBV5-1 and TRBJ2-7, with a tentative D call TRBD2 (6 bases). V shed 4 bases and J shed 0 bases, with 17 bases lying between them. In germline, CDR1 is SGHRS, CDR2 YFSETQ. The CDR3 runs 16 residues. This chain's CDR3 is CASSPPTGVSSYEQYF. CDR3 bases: TGCGCCAGCAGCCCACCGACGGGAGTGAGCTCCTACGAGCAGTACTTC. Using reference TRBV5-1 and TRBJ2-7 for the parts outside the CDR3, the full variable domain is KAGVTQTPRYLIKTRGQQVTLSCSPISGHRSVSWYQQTPGQGLQFLFEYFSETQRNKGNFPGRFSGRQFSNSRSEMNVSTLELGDSALYLCASSPPTGVSSYEQYFGPGTRLTVT.

This clonotype occurred many times. The genes are TRBV28 and TRBJ2-1; 12 bases are a match to TRBD2. Trimming at V came to 3 bases and at J to 0 bases, leaving 9 bases not matched to a gene. Germline V gene sequence: CDR1 MDHEN, CDR2 SYDVKM. The length of the CDR3 is 19 residues. CDR3 sequence: CASSFETSGRNGSYNEQFF. DNA for the CDR3: TGTGCCAGCAGTTTTGAAACTAGCGGGAGGAATGGCTCCTACAATGAGCAGTTCTTC.

The sample holds many counts of this clonotype. The chain couples TRBV30 to TRBJ2-1; D may correspond to TRBD1 or TRBD2 (5 bases each). The CDR3 loop spans 15 amino acids. Germline lookup yields CDR1 GTSNPN and CDR2 SVGIG (reference sequence). V was shortened by 3 bases and J by 0 bases, with 12 bases between the two germline ends. The CDR3 coding sequence is TGTGCCTGGAGCCCCCCAGGGAGCTCCTACAATGAGCAGTTCTTC. Encoded protein: CAWSPPGSSYNEQFF.

J is TRBJ1-1 and V is TRBV6-2 or TRBV6-3; D not resolved. Trimming took off 1 base at V and 5 bases at J, with 14 bases between the two ends. Germline V lookup: CDR1 MNHEY, CDR2 SVGEGT. The CDR3 is made up of 15 amino acids. The CDR3 sequence is CASSYFRAPGTEAFF. Written as DNA, the CDR3 is TGTGCCAGCAGTTACTTTAGGGCCCCGGGTACTGAAGCTTTCTTT.

As to this clonotype: One end of the junction is discordant with germline, which a read error may explain. This sequence joins TRBV20-1 and TRBJ2-3; 11 bases map to TRBD2. Germline assignment: CDR1 DFQATT and CDR2 SNEGSKA (reference sequence). The CDR3 sequence is 17 residues long. The CDR3 DNA follows: TGCAGTGCTGGAGACCCCGTAGCGGGAGGGCCGGCAGATACGCAGTATTTT. This translates into CSAGDPVAGGPADTQYF.

This clonotype has just one count. V usage is TRBV7-6 and J usage is TRBJ2-3, with 9 positions matching TRBD2. J was trimmed by 0 bases and V by 0 bases; bases with no gene match: 7. Looked up from germline, CDR1 is SGHVS and CDR2 is FNYEAQ. CDR3 size: 18 residues. The CDR3 is CASSLAWSSGASTDTQYF. CDR3 nucleotide sequence: TGTGCCAGCAGCTTAGCGTGGTCTAGCGGGGCCAGCACAGATACGCAGTATTTT.

Many counts were recorded for this clonotype. The genes are TRBV28 and TRBJ2-3; D remains ambiguous. The CDR3 length is 14 residues. Between the trimmed V and J ends, which lost 4 bases and 4 bases, there was a span of 12 bases. Germline CDR1 is MDHEN and CDR2 is SYDVKM. The CDR3 here is CASSSKSGSDTQYF. CDR3 nucleotide sequence: TGTGCCAGCAGTTCCAAGTCAGGATCAGATACGCAGTATTTT.

The table lists this clonotype with many counts. The chain is built from TRBV11-3 and TRBJ2-2; 9 bases map to TRBD1. CDR3 size: 14 residues. Germline CDR1 SGHNT, CDR2 YENEEA. V shed 7 bases, J shed 5 bases, and the junction held 5 bases outside the gene matches. The CDR3 bases are TGTGCCAGCACTATGGACAGGGGTACCGGGGAGCTGTTTTTT. It yields the protein CASTMDRGTGELFF.

This clonotype was recorded at least ten times. The chain couples TRBV20-1 to TRBJ2-7; TRBD1 or TRBD2 may be the D gene (5 bases each). V lost 5 bases to trimming and J lost 0 bases, with 17 bases between them. This CDR3 spans 15 amino acids. Germline assignment: CDR1 DFQATT and CDR2 SNEGSKA (reference sequence). The CDR3 loop reads CSARRDPSASYEQYF. The CDR3 DNA follows: TGCAGTGCTCGCAGGGACCCCTCCGCCTCCTACGAGCAGTACTTC.

The V call is TRBV5-6, the J call TRBJ1-3; 7 bases are a match to TRBD1. Germline lookup yields CDR1 SGHDT and CDR2 YYEEEE. The V and J ends lost 5 bases and 2 bases, in that order; junction bases with no gene match: 10. There are 16 residues in the CDR3. The CDR3 region is CASSTTQGLAGNTIYF. The DNA for the CDR3 is TGTGCCAGCAGTACAACACAGGGGTTAGCTGGAAACACCATATATTTT.

This clonotype was observed a handful of times. The chain couples TRBV28 to TRBJ2-1; D might be TRBD2 (6 bases). This CDR3 has 19 amino acids. V dropped 3 bases and J dropped 2 bases, with 23 bases sitting between them. Germline V lookup: CDR1 MDHEN, CDR2 SYDVKM. The DNA for the CDR3 is TGTGCCAGCAGTTTTCTTAGTGAGTGGTGGGAGGTCCCCTACAATGAGCAGTTCTTC. Its protein is CASSFLSEWWEVPYNEQFF.

This clonotype came up a few times. This rearrangement joins TRBV7-3 to TRBJ2-2; D gene uncertain. Trimming took off 1 base at V and 7 bases at J, with 7 bases between the two ends. Germline V gene lookup returns CDR1 SGHTA and CDR2 FQGTGA. The CDR3 is 13 residues long. The CDR3 nucleotides read TGTGCCAGCAGCTTAATTCGGAACGGGGAGCTGTTTTTT. This translates into CASSLIRNGELFF.

This clonotype was observed many times. The chain couples TRBV7-2 to TRBJ1-2; D is undetermined. V lost 5 bases and J lost 2, with 6 bases in between. This CDR3 is built from 12 residues. Germline CDR1 reads SGHTA; CDR2 reads FQGNSA. CDR3 residues: CASSSRNYGYTF. The DNA of the CDR3 is TGTGCCAGCAGCAGCCGAAACTATGGCTACACCTTC.

This clonotype was observed a handful of times. J is TRBJ2-3 and V is TRBV9, with 8 bases fitting TRBD1. Germline V gene sequence: CDR1 SGDLS, CDR2 YYNGEE. Trimming cost V 0 bases and J 5 bases; bases outside gene matches: 11. The CDR3 loop spans 17 amino acids. The CDR3 protein is CASSVAMWQGAGDTQYF. CDR3 bases: TGTGCCAGCAGCGTAGCTATGTGGCAGGGGGCGGGAGATACGCAGTATTTT.

V and J are TRBV18 and TRBJ1-4; D might be TRBD1 (6 bases). Germline CDR1 KGHSH, CDR2 LQKENI. V was shortened by 2 bases and J by 2 bases, with 9 bases between the two germline ends. The CDR3 has 15 amino acids. The CDR3 is CASSPDQGTNEKLFF. The DNA for the CDR3 is TGTGCCAGCTCACCAGACCAGGGGACTAATGAAAAACTGTTTTTT.

This clonotype was counted only a few times. The chain carries TRBV6-2 or TRBV6-3 and TRBJ2-7, with D maybe TRBD1 (6 bases). Deletions cut 6 bases from V and 6 bases from J, with 12 bases between. This CDR3 has 12 residues. CDR1 and CDR2 from the germline V gene are MNHEY and SVGEGT. CDR3 sequence reads: CASSADRFEQYF. The CDR3 coding sequence is TGTGCCAGCAGCGCCGACAGGTTCGAGCAGTACTTC.

This clonotype was detected only a few times. The chain links TRBV30 to TRBJ2-7; possible D gene TRBD2, 6 bases. Trimming removed 5 bases from V and 7 bases from J, with 12 bases in between. The length of the CDR3 is 11 residues. Germline CDR1 is GTSNPN and CDR2 is SVGIG (reference sequence). CDR3 in DNA: TGTGCCTGGGAGGCGGGAAGGGAGCAGTACTTC. This encodes CAWEAGREQYF. Variable domain in full (rest from reference TRBV30 and TRBJ2-7): SQTIHQWPATLVQPVGSPLSLECTVEGTSNPNLYWYRQAAGRGLQLLFYSVGIGQISSEVPQNLSASRPQDRQFILSSKKLLLSDSGFYLCAWEAGREQYFGPGTRLTVT.